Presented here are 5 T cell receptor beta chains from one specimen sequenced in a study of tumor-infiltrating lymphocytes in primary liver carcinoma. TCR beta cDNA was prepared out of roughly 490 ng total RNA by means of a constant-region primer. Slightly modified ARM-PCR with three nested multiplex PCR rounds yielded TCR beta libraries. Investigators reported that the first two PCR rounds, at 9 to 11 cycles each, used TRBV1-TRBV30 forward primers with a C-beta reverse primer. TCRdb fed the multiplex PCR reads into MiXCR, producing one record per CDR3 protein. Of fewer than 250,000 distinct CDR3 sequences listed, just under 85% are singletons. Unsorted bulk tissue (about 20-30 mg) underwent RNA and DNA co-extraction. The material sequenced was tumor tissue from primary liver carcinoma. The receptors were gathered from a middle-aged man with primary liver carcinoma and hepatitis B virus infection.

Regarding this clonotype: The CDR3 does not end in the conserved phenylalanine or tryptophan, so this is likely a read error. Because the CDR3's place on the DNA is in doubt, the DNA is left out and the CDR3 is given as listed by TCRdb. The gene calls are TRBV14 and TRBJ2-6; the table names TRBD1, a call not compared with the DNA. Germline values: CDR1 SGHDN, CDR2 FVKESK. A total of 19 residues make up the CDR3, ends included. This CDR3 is CASSQERPGVPPGTNAVTL.

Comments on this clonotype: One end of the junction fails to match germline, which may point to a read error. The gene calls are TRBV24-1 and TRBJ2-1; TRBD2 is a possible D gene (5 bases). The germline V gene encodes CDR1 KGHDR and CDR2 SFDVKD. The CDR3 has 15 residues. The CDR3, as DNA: TGTGCCACCAGTTATGGAGAAAGGAGACGGGGTGAGCAATTCTTC. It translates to CATSYGERRRGEQFF.

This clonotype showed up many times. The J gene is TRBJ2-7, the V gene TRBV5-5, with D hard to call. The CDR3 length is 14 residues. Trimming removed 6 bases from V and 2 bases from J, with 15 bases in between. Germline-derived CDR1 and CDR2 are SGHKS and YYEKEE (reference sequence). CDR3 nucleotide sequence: TGTGCCAGCAACCTATCACCGAACGCCTACGAGCAGTACTTC. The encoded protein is CASNLSPNAYEQYF.

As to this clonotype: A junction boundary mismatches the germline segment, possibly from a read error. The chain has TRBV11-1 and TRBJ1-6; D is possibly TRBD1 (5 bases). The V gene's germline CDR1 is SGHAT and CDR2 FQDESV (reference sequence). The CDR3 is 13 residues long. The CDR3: CASSRTFVSRLHF. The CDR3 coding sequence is TGTGCCAGCAGCCGGACATTCGTTTCACGCCTCCACTTT.

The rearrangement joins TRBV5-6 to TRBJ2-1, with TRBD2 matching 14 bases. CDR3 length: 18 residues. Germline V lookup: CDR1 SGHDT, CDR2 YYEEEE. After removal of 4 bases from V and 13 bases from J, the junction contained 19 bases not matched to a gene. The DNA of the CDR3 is TGTGCCAGCAGCCGGGGACTAGCGGGAGTTTTGACCTACAACGATCAGTTCTTC. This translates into CASSRGLAGVLTYNDQFF.